The clone carrying this T cell receptor beta chain was counted a few times. Its antigen is as yet unknown. These data come from a study of T cells in Graves' hyperthyroidism and ophthalmopathy. Study-wide points: Expanded thyroid clonotypes (above 0.001) were mostly also found in blood. The model anticipated ophthalmopathy a median about 7.1 months pre-onset.

Germline values: CDR1 SQVTM, CDR2 ANQGSEA. The CDR3 contains 14 residues. Trimming removed 3 bases from V and 0 bases from J, with 8 bases in between. Amplified regions were TCR beta CDR3 sequences from RNA transcripts. In the first-round RT-PCR of the TCR CDR3, the HTBI primer set was used. TCRdb recomputed calls from the multiplex PCR reads with MiXCR, one row per CDR3 protein. Counted here are 500,000 to 600,000 distinct CDR3 sequences, 35% to 50% occurring once; the ten biggest clones make up about two fifths. Exclusion followed for patients with uncontrolled infection, other autoimmune disease, pregnancy or lactation.

The chain is built from TRBV29-1 and TRBJ2-2; D unclear. The receptor comes from an adult woman with Graves' disease, either hyperthyroidism or ophthalmopathy (not recorded which). The sequenced sample was peripheral blood or thyroid tissue (not recorded which). The CDR3 sequence is CSVEGAPNTGELFF. Written as DNA, the CDR3 is TGCAGCGTTGAGGGTGCGCCGAACACCGGGGAGCTGTTTTTT.